What follows are 32 T cell receptor beta chains derived from one specimen sequenced in a study of type 1 and type 2 diabetes patients. Genomic DNA was the PCR template. Amplification of the beta chain CDR3 used 30 forward and 13 reverse multiplex primers. Each CDR3 protein gets one entry after TCRdb re-called the multiplex PCR reads with MiXCR. Of about 270,000 distinct CDR3 sequences in the sample, more than 45% were seen once. The material sequenced was peripheral blood mononuclear cells (PBMCs). The receptors come from a man younger than 35 with type 2 diabetes.

This clonotype has a handful of counts. This sequence joins TRBV6-6 and TRBJ2-5; 11 nucleotides agree with TRBD1. TRBJ2-1 explains the end of the DNA better; the J call may be wrong. The germline V gene has CDR1 MNHNY and CDR2 SVGAGI (reference sequence). The CDR3 consists of 14 residues. The CDR3 DNA reads TGTGCCAGCAGGGCCGGGACAGGGGGCAATGAGCAGTTCTTC. Translating gives CASRAGTGGNEQFF.

The chain recombines TRBV20-1 with TRBJ1-2; a weak D match, TRBD1 (6 bases). V lost 4 bases, J lost 1 base, and 7 bases lay in between. Germline CDR1 and CDR2: DFQATT and SNEGSKA (reference sequence). This CDR3 spans 12 amino acids. CDR3 residues: CSANRVNYGYTF. DNA of the CDR3: TGCAGTGCTAACAGGGTTAACTATGGCTACACCTTC.

This clonotype has more than one count but fewer than ten. This chain joins TRBV5-6 and TRBJ2-7; possible D gene TRBD2, 6 bases. Trimming took off 3 bases at V and 3 bases at J, with 13 bases between the two ends. This CDR3 has 14 residues. Germline CDR1 SGHDT, CDR2 YYEEEE. Here the CDR3 DNA reads TGTGCCAGCAGCTACCGGGAGAGGCACTACGAGCAGTACTTC. Its translation is CASSYRERHYEQYF.

The CDR3 coding sequence is TGCGCCAGCAGCCAAGTAGGGACAGGGGACGCTGAAGCTTTCTTT. Protein product: CASSQVGTGDAEAFF. This chain joins TRBV4-1 and TRBJ1-1; 10 positions agree with TRBD1. Trimming took 1 base from V and 6 from J; bases not matched to a gene: 5. CDR1 MGHRA and CDR2 YSYEKL come from the germline V gene. The CDR3 runs 15 residues.

The chain joins TRBV29-1 to TRBJ2-7; D might be TRBD1 or TRBD2, each matching 5 bases. Trimming took off 4 bases at V and 2 bases at J, with 12 bases between the two ends. From germline, CDR1 is SQVTM and CDR2 ANQGSEA. The CDR3 runs to 13 residues. The CDR3 bases are TGCAGCGTTGGGGACGGGAAGACCTACGAGCAGTACTTC. Its protein product is CSVGDGKTYEQYF.

V and J are TRBV28 and TRBJ1-5; tentative D call: TRBD1 (6 bases). CDR1 is MDHEN, CDR2 SYDVKM, per germline. There are 17 residues in the CDR3. The ends were cut back, 7 bases at V and 4 bases at J, with 23 bases in the middle. CDR3 amino acids: CASTPSGAATRNQPQHF. The CDR3 bases are TGTGCCAGCACCCCATCGGGGGCCGCTACGAGAAATCAGCCCCAGCATTTT.

The chain uses TRBV2 and TRBJ1-5; D is possibly TRBD1 (5 bases). In germline, CDR1 is SNHLY, CDR2 FYNNEI. With 6 bases removed from V and 0 bases from J, the gap between germline ends came to 9 bases. The CDR3 spans 14 residues. In nucleotides, the CDR3 is TGTGCCAGCAGCGGACAAACTAGCAATCAGCCCCAGCATTTT. It yields the protein CASSGQTSNQPQHF.

The chain has TRBV27 and TRBJ2-1; D unclear. Germline V lookup: CDR1 MNHEY, CDR2 SMNVEV (reference sequence). The length of the CDR3 is 16 residues. Trimming removed 3 bases from V and 6 bases from J, with 18 bases in between. CDR3: CASSFQDGLNSNEQFF. The CDR3 nucleotides are TGTGCCAGCAGTTTCCAGGACGGCCTCAACTCCAATGAGCAGTTCTTC.

J is TRBJ1-4 and V is TRBV12-3 or TRBV12-4, with 8 positions matching TRBD1. The ends lost 0 bases at V and 6 bases at J; junction bases unmatched: 6. This CDR3 is 16 amino acids long. CDR3 region: CASSLAPTGADEKLFF. CDR3 in DNA: TGTGCCAGCAGTTTAGCCCCGACAGGGGCGGATGAAAAACTGTTTTTT.

The chain recombines TRBV28 with TRBJ2-7, with 7 bases aligning to TRBD1. Losses at the gene ends were 7 bases for V and 2 bases for J; bases not matched to a gene: 5. The germline V gene encodes CDR1 MDHEN and CDR2 SYDVKM. The CDR3 spans 13 residues. In DNA form, the CDR3 reads TGTGCCAGCACGACAGGGAAGCCCTACGAGCAGTACTTC. Protein sequence: CASTTGKPYEQYF.

The chain uses TRBV12-5 and TRBJ1-2; D is undetermined. CDR1 is LGHNT, CDR2 FRNRAP, per germline. V lost 4 bases, J lost 8 bases, and 8 bases lay in between. The CDR3 loop spans 11 amino acids. CDR3 protein: CASGYREGYTF. CDR3 bases: TGTGCTAGTGGTTACAGAGAAGGCTACACCTTC.

At least ten counts were recorded for this clonotype. CDR3: CASSLTGLASYEQYF. The CDR3 nucleotides are TGTGCCAGCAGCTTAACCGGACTAGCAAGCTACGAGCAGTACTTC. The chain couples TRBV7-2 to TRBJ2-7; 8 nucleotides line up with TRBD2. V gave up 2 bases and J gave up 3 bases; unmatched junction bases: 6. CDR3 length: 15 amino acids. Germline CDR1 and CDR2: SGHTA and FQGNSA.

This chain links TRBV20-1 with TRBJ2-5; 10 bases match TRBD2. Germline loops: CDR1 DFQATT, CDR2 SNEGSKA (reference sequence). The length of the CDR3 is 12 residues. The CDR3 reads CSSSGSEETQYF. DNA of the CDR3: TGCAGCTCTAGCGGGAGTGAGGAGACCCAGTACTTC.

The rearrangement uses TRBV2 and TRBJ2-5; 9 nucleotides match TRBD1. The CDR3 loop spans 17 amino acids. CDR1 is SNHLY and CDR2 is FYNNEI in the germline V gene. V was pared by 0 bases and J by 5 bases, with 10 bases of the junction left unmatched. Here the CDR3 DNA reads TGTGCCAGCAGTGAAGCCGGGACAGGGATTGCTGGGGAGACCCAGTACTTC. Translation: CASSEAGTGIAGETQYF.

The chain links TRBV24-1 to TRBJ2-2; possibly TRBD1 for D (5 bases). The CDR3 spans 16 residues. Germline V gene sequence: CDR1 KGHDR, CDR2 SFDVKD. With 5 bases removed from V and 2 bases from J, the gap between germline ends came to 14 bases. The CDR3 DNA sequence: TGTGCCACCAGTGGGCGTAACGACAGCAACACCGGGGAGCTGTTTTTT. This codes for CATSGRNDSNTGELFF.

The V gene is TRBV6-1, the J gene TRBJ1-1; D gene uncertain. Between the trimmed V and J ends, which lost 1 base and 3 bases, there was a span of 3 bases. There are 12 residues in the CDR3. Germline lookup yields CDR1 MNHNS and CDR2 SASEGT. The chain's CDR3 is CASSEVYTEAFF. The CDR3 nucleotides read TGTGCCAGCAGTGAAGTGTACACTGAAGCTTTCTTT.

The rearrangement uses TRBV7-3 and TRBJ2-3; the match to TRBD2 covers 7 bases. CDR3 length: 15 residues. Germline V lookup: CDR1 SGHTA, CDR2 FQGTGA. The J segment lost 7 bases and the V segment lost 5 bases, leaving 12 bases of the junction unmatched. The CDR3, as DNA: TGTGCCAGCAGCGCCCTGGGAGGGGTTGAAAATACGCAGTATTTT. Encoded protein: CASSALGGVENTQYF.

This chain connects TRBV20-1 to TRBJ2-5; D uncertain. Germline CDR1 DFQATT, CDR2 SNEGSKA (reference sequence). Trimming cost V 3 bases and J 5 bases, with 7 bases left between them. CDR3 length: 11 amino acids. DNA of the CDR3: TGCAGTGCTAGTTTGCGGGAGACCCAGTACTTC. It specifies CSASLRETQYF.

V is TRBV27 and J is TRBJ2-7; TRBD2 is a possible D gene (5 bases). Trimming cost V 5 bases and J 9 bases, with 17 bases left between them. The V gene's germline CDR1 is MNHEY and CDR2 SMNVEV (reference sequence). The CDR3 has 13 amino acids. The CDR3 protein is CASSPSLGRGQYF. In DNA form, the CDR3 reads TGTGCCAGCAGTCCGTCGCTGGGCCGGGGGCAGTACTTC.

This clonotype was counted between two and nine times. The gene calls are TRBV7-2 and TRBJ1-6, with D unclear. Trimming stripped 6 bases from V and 7 bases from J, with 7 bases between. CDR3 length: 12 residues. Germline CDR1 and CDR2: SGHTA and FQGNSA. The CDR3 DNA is TGTGCCAGCAGACTTGTAAATTCACCCCTCCACTTT. Protein: CASRLVNSPLHF.

The rearrangement uses TRBV29-1 and TRBJ1-1; D unresolved. V lost 4 bases and J 3 bases, leaving 12 bases between the germline ends. The CDR3 contains 13 residues. CDR1 and CDR2 from the germline V gene are SQVTM and ANQGSEA. CDR3 nucleotides: TGCAGCGTTGCCTGCAGCGACGACACTGAAGCTTTCTTT. Amino acid sequence: CSVACSDDTEAFF.

To note about this clonotype: Because the CDR3's place on the DNA is in doubt, the DNA is left out and the CDR3 is given as listed by TCRdb. The chain combines TRBV25-1 with TRBJ2-5; the D call in the table, TRBD1, was not verified against the DNA. The CDR3 numbers 21 amino acids, ends counted. The germline gives CDR1 MGHDK, CDR2 SYGVNS. The CDR3 protein is CASSIYLCSVARGVSEETQYF.

The V gene is TRBV7-3, the J gene TRBJ2-7; perhaps TRBD2 as D (5 bases). The V end was cut by 6 bases, the J end by 0 bases, with 15 bases between. Germline V gene data show CDR1 as SGHTA and CDR2 as FQGTGA. CDR3 length: 15 residues. This CDR3 reads CASSDSRTRSYEQYF. DNA for the CDR3: TGTGCCAGCAGTGATTCTCGGACTCGCTCCTACGAGCAGTACTTC.

This clonotype has a handful of counts. CDR3 in amino acids: CASRTGTSGPYEQYF. CDR3 coding DNA: TGTGCCAGCAGGACCGGGACTAGCGGCCCCTACGAGCAGTACTTC. The rearrangement uses TRBV2 and TRBJ2-7; TRBD2 agrees at 11 bases. Germline values: CDR1 SNHLY, CDR2 FYNNEI. With 6 bases clipped from V and 2 bases from J, the junction kept 6 bases outside the gene matches. This CDR3 region has 15 residues.

CDR3 sequence: CAISGTDDEQYF. CDR3 coding DNA: TGTGCCATCAGCGGAACCGATGACGAGCAGTACTTC. The gene calls are TRBV10-3 and TRBJ2-7; no reliable D call. The germline V gene encodes CDR1 ENHRY and CDR2 SYGVKD. This CDR3 spans 12 amino acids. The V gene lost 6 bases and the J gene lost 5 bases, with 11 bases spanning the gap.

V and J are TRBV9 and TRBJ1-2, with D maybe TRBD1 (6 bases). Looked up from germline, CDR1 is SGDLS and CDR2 is YYNGEE. The CDR3 length is 14 residues. Trimming pared 0 bases from V and 6 bases from J, leaving 12 bases between. The CDR3: CASSVVAGVDGYTF. CDR3 bases: TGTGCCAGCAGCGTAGTGGCAGGGGTGGATGGCTACACCTTC.

The V and J genes are TRBV9 and TRBJ2-1; D possibly uses TRBD1 or TRBD2 (5 bases each). V lost 4 bases to trimming and J lost 6 bases, with 23 bases between them. Germline CDR1 is SGDLS and CDR2 is YYNGEE. This CDR3 is built from 17 residues. The CDR3 reads CASSTQTGRETLNEQFF. The CDR3 region has the DNA TGTGCCAGCAGCACCCAAACGGGACGGGAAACTCTCAATGAGCAGTTCTTC.

This clonotype has just a few counts. The gene calls are TRBV7-2 and TRBJ2-7; D tentatively fits TRBD1 or TRBD2 (5 bases each). There are 13 residues in the CDR3. Per the germline V gene, CDR1 is SGHTA and CDR2 is FQGNSA. Trimming stripped 2 bases from V and 11 bases from J, with 16 bases between. CDR3 coding DNA: TGTGCCAGCAGCTTATTGGGACCTAGCAGGAAGTACTTC. Translated: CASSLLGPSRKYF.

Details on this clonotype: Just one base apart from a much larger clone, this may be a read error. The gene calls are TRBV2 and TRBJ2-2; D might be TRBD1 or TRBD2, each matching 5 bases. Germline V gene lookup returns CDR1 SNHLY and CDR2 FYNNEI. The CDR3 spans 13 residues. This CDR3 is CASKGAYTGKLFF. CDR3 sequence (DNA): TGTGCCAGCAAAGGGGCGTACACCGGGAAGCTGTTTTTT. The whole variable domain, filled in from reference TRBV2 and TRBJ2-2, reads EPEVTQTPSHQVTQMGQEVILRCVPISNHLYFYWYRQILGQKVEFLVSFYNNEISEKSEIFDDQFSVERPDGSNFTLKIRSTKLEDSAMYFCASKGAYTGKLFFGEGSRLTVL.

This clonotype was detected only a few times. V gene TRBV29-1 combines with J gene TRBJ2-3; no clear D gene. The CDR3 has 12 amino acids. V lost 8 bases and J 4 bases, leaving 13 bases between the germline ends. In germline, CDR1 is SQVTM, CDR2 ANQGSEA. CDR3 nucleotide sequence: TGCAGCACAAGCAGAGGCGCAGATACGCAGTATTTT. Translation gives CSTSRGADTQYF.

The V gene is TRBV27, the J gene TRBJ2-7; 9 bases match TRBD1. Germline CDR1 and CDR2: MNHEY and SMNVEV (reference sequence). The ends lost 3 bases at V and 7 bases at J; junction bases unmatched: 10. The CDR3 contains 15 residues. The CDR3 loop reads CASSFSGQGVLEQYF. The CDR3 DNA follows: TGTGCCAGCAGTTTCTCGGGACAGGGAGTATTGGAGCAGTACTTC.

CDR3 loop: CASTDPRGFTDTQYF. The CDR3 nucleotides read TGCGCCAGCACCGACCCTCGGGGGTTCACAGATACGCAGTATTTT. V gene TRBV4-3 combines with J gene TRBJ2-3; the D gene is possibly TRBD2 (6 bases). CDR3 length: 15 residues. V lost 7 bases to trimming and J lost 2 bases, with 16 bases between them. CDR1 LGHNA and CDR2 YSLEER come from the germline V gene.